These 24 T cell receptor beta chains originate from one sample sequenced in a study of T cell responses to AZD1222 COVID-19 vaccine. Produced via immunoSEQ multiplex PCR; TCRdb's table is partial and in-frame only. The data hold about 120,000 clones, with 91% observed a single time. The source material was peripheral blood, sampled on day 0 of AZD1222 vaccination. All receptors derive from an adult in good health.

V gene TRBV5-6 combines with J gene TRBJ1-5; tentative D call: TRBD1 (5 bases). Germline V CDR1 and CDR2: SGHDT, YYEEEE. Trimming took off 4 bases at V and 2 bases at J, with 7 bases between the two ends. There are 13 residues in the CDR3. The CDR3 DNA sequence: TGTGCCAGCAGCGGCAGGGGCAATCAGCCCCAGCATTTT. Protein sequence: CASSGRGNQPQHF.

Regarding this clone: Other DNA variants within this sample encode the same CDR3. The chain links TRBV5-1 to TRBJ1-2; 8 bases are a match to TRBD1. This CDR3 has 14 residues. The V and J ends lost 4 bases and 4 bases, in that order; junction bases with no gene match: 6. Germline V lookup: CDR1 SGHRS, CDR2 YFSETQ. The CDR3 sequence is CASSPGQGAYGYTF. The CDR3 nucleotides are TGCGCCAGCAGCCCCGGACAGGGTGCCTATGGCTACACCTTC.

This clone was seen once. The CDR3 spells CASRQGTGELFF. CDR3 nucleotide sequence: TGTGCCAGCAGACAGGGCACCGGGGAGCTGTTTTTT. The chain joins TRBV28 to TRBJ2-2; maybe TRBD1 (6 bases). CDR1 and CDR2 from the germline V gene are MDHEN and SYDVKM. The CDR3 is 12 amino acids. Trimming removed 6 bases at V and 4 bases at J, with 6 bases between.

V is TRBV30 and J is TRBJ1-5; 7 bases map to TRBD1. This CDR3 has 15 residues. Trimming at V came to 2 bases and at J to 4 bases, leaving 8 bases not matched to a gene. The germline V gene has CDR1 GTSNPN and CDR2 SVGIG (reference sequence). The CDR3 nucleotides read TGTGCCTGGAGTAACGACAGGGAGGGGAATCAGCCCCAGCATTTT. This gives the protein CAWSNDREGNQPQHF.

The V call is TRBV6-2 or TRBV6-3, the J call TRBJ1-1, with D possibly being TRBD1 (5 bases). The CDR3 has 15 amino acids. Germline lookup yields CDR1 MNHEY and CDR2 SVGEGT. V gave up 6 bases and J gave up 0 bases, with 14 bases separating them. CDR3 residues: CASSDLQALNTEAFF. The CDR3 DNA reads as TGTGCCAGCAGCGACTTACAGGCTCTGAACACTGAAGCTTTCTTT.

The V gene is TRBV4-1, the J gene TRBJ1-2, with TRBD1 identical over 9 bases. The CDR3 extends over 15 amino acids. V was clipped by 8 bases and J by 8 bases; unmatched bases: 15. Germline V gives CDR1 MGHRA, CDR2 YSYEKL. CDR3 bases: TGCGCCAGCGGGGACAGGGACTTTCCCTCTTCGGGCTACACCTTC. Translated, it gives CASGDRDFPSSGYTF.

The chain combines TRBV12-3 or TRBV12-4 with TRBJ1-5; TRBD1 is a possible D gene (6 bases). The CDR3 extends over 12 amino acids. V was cut by 8 bases and J by 3 bases, with 8 bases left in between. CDR3 protein: CASGQLNQPQHF. The CDR3 region has the DNA TGTGCCAGCGGACAGCTCAATCAGCCCCAGCATTTT.

The rearrangement joins TRBV7-9 to TRBJ2-7, with 7 positions matching TRBD2. V gave up 4 bases and J gave up 3 bases; unmatched junction bases: 3. Germline V gene data show CDR1 as SEHNR and CDR2 as FQNEAQ (reference sequence). This CDR3 has 13 residues. CDR3 loop: CASSSGGFYEQYF. The CDR3, as DNA: TGTGCCAGCAGCTCGGGGGGATTCTACGAGCAGTACTTC.

The V call is TRBV9, the J call TRBJ1-1, with D possibly matching TRBD1 (5 bases). V was pared by 4 bases and J by 0 bases, with 10 bases between. Germline V lookup: CDR1 SGDLS, CDR2 YYNGEE. This CDR3 has 14 amino acids. CDR3 sequence: CASSPKTVNTEAFF. In nucleotides, the CDR3 is TGTGCCAGCAGCCCTAAGACAGTGAACACTGAAGCTTTCTTT.

The chain uses TRBV2 and TRBJ2-1, with D possibly TRBD2 on 5 matching bases. The germline gives CDR1 SNHLY, CDR2 FYNNEI. V lost 11 bases, J lost 6 bases, and 14 bases lay in between. This CDR3 is 12 amino acids long. CDR3 in DNA: TGTGCCTCCCCCTGGACTGGCAATGAGCAGTTCTTC. Translation: CASPWTGNEQFF. The whole variable domain, remainder taken from reference TRBV2 and TRBJ2-1, is EPEVTQTPSHQVTQMGQEVILRCVPISNHLYFYWYRQILGQKVEFLVSFYNNEISEKSEIFDDQFSVERPDGSNFTLKIRSTKLEDSAMYFCASPWTGNEQFFGPGTRLTVL.

This chain uses TRBV10-2 with TRBJ1-5; D gene uncertain. Trimming pared 6 bases from V and 5 bases from J, leaving 11 bases between. Germline CDR1 is WSHSY and CDR2 is SAAADI. The CDR3 extends over 13 amino acids. The CDR3 loop is CASRGTGDQPQHF. DNA of the CDR3: TGCGCCAGCAGGGGTACGGGAGATCAGCCCCAGCATTTT.

The chain recombines TRBV7-6 with TRBJ2-3; 8 positions agree with TRBD1. Germline CDR1 is SGHVS and CDR2 is FNYEAQ. The CDR3 runs 16 residues. V trimming: 1 base; J trimming: 0 bases; junction bases outside the gene matches: 3. The CDR3 spells CASSLGGTGSTDTQYF. The CDR3 DNA sequence: TGTGCCAGCAGCTTAGGTGGGACAGGTAGCACAGATACGCAGTATTTT.

V is TRBV19 and J is TRBJ2-3, with TRBD1 as a possible D gene (6 bases). This CDR3 comprises 13 residues. Germline CDR1 is LNHDA and CDR2 is SQIVND (reference sequence). V lost 7 bases to trimming and J lost 10 bases, with 18 bases between them. CDR3 region: CASTPSSGEPQYF. The CDR3 region has the DNA TGTGCCAGTACTCCTTCCTCAGGGGAGCCGCAGTATTTT.

The chain couples TRBV9 to TRBJ2-3; 7 bases map to TRBD1. Losses at the gene ends were 2 bases for V and 5 bases for J; bases not matched to a gene: 8. The CDR3 is 15 residues long. Germline-derived CDR1 and CDR2 are SGDLS and YYNGEE. CDR3 bases: TGTGCCAGCAGCGTCAGCCAGGGGGTGATAGATACGCAGTATTTT. Residues: CASSVSQGVIDTQYF. Full variable domain (rest looked up from reference TRBV9 and TRBJ2-3): DSGVTQTPKHLITATGQRVTLRCSPRSGDLSVYWYQQSLDQGLQFLIQYYNGEERAKGNILERFSAQQFPDLHSELNLSSLELGDSALYFCASSVSQGVIDTQYFGPGTRLTVL.

The chain employs TRBV28 and TRBJ2-7, with 8 nucleotides matching TRBD1. The CDR3 runs 14 residues. The V gene end was trimmed by 9 bases and the J gene end by 3 bases; junction bases not matched to a gene: 10. Germline CDR1 reads MDHEN; CDR2 reads SYDVKM. The CDR3: CASTPGGALYEQYF. DNA for the CDR3: TGTGCCAGTACCCCAGGGGGCGCCCTCTACGAGCAGTACTTC.

This rearrangement joins TRBV7-9 to TRBJ1-4, with D hard to call. Trimming took 1 base from V and 8 from J, leaving 8 bases between them. There are 13 residues in the CDR3. CDR1 is SEHNR and CDR2 is FQNEAQ in the germline V gene (reference sequence). The CDR3 coding sequence is TGTGCCAGCAGCTTAGTGGGCCGAGAAAAACTGTTTTTT. Its protein product is CASSLVGREKLFF.

This rearrangement joins TRBV10-1 to TRBJ1-1; D is unclear. The CDR3 sequence is 14 residues long. From germline, CDR1 is WNHNN and CDR2 SYGVQD (reference sequence). Trimming pared 1 base from V and 1 base from J, leaving 7 bases between. The CDR3: CASSEFGSNTEAFF. The CDR3 DNA follows: TGCGCCAGCAGTGAGTTTGGCTCGAACACTGAAGCTTTCTTT.

This clone has only one observation. The chain uses TRBV6-5 and TRBJ1-1; D unresolved. V lost 2 bases and J 1 base, leaving 8 bases between the germline ends. This CDR3 contains 14 residues. Germline CDR1 and CDR2: MNHEY and SVGAGI. The CDR3 region is CASSYRQSNTEAFF. The CDR3 DNA reads TGTGCCAGCAGTTACCGGCAGTCGAACACTGAAGCTTTCTTT.

The rearrangement uses TRBV7-9 and TRBJ2-3; the D is unclear. This CDR3 contains 11 residues. Per germline, CDR1 SEHNR and CDR2 FQNEAQ (reference sequence). V shed 11 bases and J shed 4 bases, with 10 bases lying between them. The CDR3 coding sequence is TGTGCCTCACAAGCTTCAGATACGCAGTATTTT. Translating gives CASQASDTQYF.

V usage is TRBV25-1 and J usage is TRBJ2-3; D is perhaps TRBD1 (6 bases). V shed 2 bases and J shed 4 bases, with 10 bases lying between them. The length of the CDR3 is 14 residues. Germline assignment: CDR1 MGHDK and CDR2 SYGVNS. The CDR3 DNA sequence: TGTGCCAGCAGTGAAATCACAGGGTCAGATACGCAGTATTTT. It yields the protein CASSEITGSDTQYF.

The rearrangement links TRBV19 to TRBJ1-2, with unresolved D. The CDR3 has 14 residues. V gave up 5 bases and J gave up 4 bases, with 14 bases separating them. CDR1 and CDR2 (germline): LNHDA, SQIVND (reference sequence). CDR3 region: CASSARRFVYGYTF. DNA of the CDR3: TGTGCCAGTAGTGCCAGGCGATTTGTCTATGGCTACACCTTC.

The chain combines TRBV7-9 with TRBJ1-4, with TRBD1 as a possible D gene (6 bases). The germline V and J ends were trimmed by 4 bases and 3 bases, with 12 bases remaining between them. Germline CDR1 SEHNR, CDR2 FQNEAQ (reference sequence). CDR3 size: 15 residues. Here the CDR3 DNA reads TGTGCCAGCAGCTCCGAGGGGGGAGCTAATGAAAAACTGTTTTTT. Protein product: CASSSEGGANEKLFF. Based on the CDR3 plus reference TRBV7-9 and TRBJ1-4, the full variable domain is DTGVSQNPRHKITKRGQNVTFRCDPISEHNRLYWYRQTLGQGPEFLTYFQNEAQLEKSRLLSDRFSAERPKGSFSTLEIQRTEQGDSAMYLCASSSEGGANEKLFFGSGTQLSVL.

V and J are TRBV5-1 and TRBJ2-6, with D unresolved. Trimming shortened V by 0 bases and J by 3 bases, and 1 base separated the two germline ends. Germline values: CDR1 SGHRS, CDR2 YFSETQ. CDR3 length: 13 residues. CDR3 sequence (DNA): TGCGCCAGCAGCTTGGTTGGGGCCAACGTCCTGACTTTC. This sequence encodes CASSLVGANVLTF.

This clone was observed once. This chain connects TRBV19 to TRBJ1-1; D is ambiguous. CDR3 size: 13 residues. The germline V gene encodes CDR1 LNHDA and CDR2 SQIVND (reference sequence). Trimming stripped 2 bases from V and 0 bases from J, with 4 bases between. In DNA, the CDR3 is TGTGCCAGTAGTATAAACTTGAACACTGAAGCTTTCTTT. Encoded protein: CASSINLNTEAFF.